These T cell receptor beta chains were read from a single sample in a study of breast tumors, draining lymph nodes, adjacent tissues. In TCRdb, the multiplex PCR reads were re-called with MiXCR into one record per CDR3 protein. This sample carries roughly 20,000 distinct CDR3 sequences, 40% to 45% of them seen once, and the ten largest clones take around 22%. Input material: breast tumor tissue. The receptors were sampled from a female donor with breast cancer. Some clones in this sample may be carry-over from other donors' samples. Both conserved end residues are part of each CDR3. Fields, in order: clone size, V gene, J gene, D gene, CDR3 protein, CDR3 DNA. The D gene is left open where the match is weak. A row's size may be missing; if present it is once, few, many or a size class.

>many|TRBV9|TRBJ1-2|.
CASSATDLYGYTF
TGTGCCAGCAGCGCGACGGACCTCTATGGCTACACCTTC
>many|TRBV7-8|TRBJ2-2|.
CASSLYRGGDTGELFF
TGTGCCAGCAGCCTTTACAGGGGGGGGGACACCGGGGAGCTGTTTTTT
>.|TRBV7-8|TRBJ2-1|.
CASSLASWGPNEQFF
TGTGCCAGCAGCTTAGCGAGTTGGGGACCAAATGAGCAGTTCTTC
>.|TRBV7-8|TRBJ2-2|.
CASSLSSGELFF
TGTGCCAGCAGCTTAAGTAGCGGGGAGCTGTTTTTT
>once|TRBV5-6|TRBJ1-5|.
CASSRGGGGDVDQPQHF
TGTGCCAGCTCCCGAGGTGGGGGGGGCGATGTCGATCAGCCCCAGCATTTT
>.|TRBV12-3/TRBV12-4|TRBJ2-7|TRBD1
CASSGGWTGGEQYF
TGTGCCAGCAGCGGAGGTTGGACAGGTGGCGAGCAGTACTTC
>many|TRBV10-2|TRBJ2-7|TRBD2
CASSEGSGVIRSYEQYF
TGCGCCAGCAGTGAGGGTAGCGGGGTCATCCGTTCCTACGAGCAGTACTTC
>.|TRBV7-9|TRBJ1-6|TRBD1
CASSLFAGGNSPLHF
TGTGCCAGCAGCTTATTCGCAGGGGGAAATTCACCCCTCCACTTT
>.|TRBV7-2|TRBJ1-5|.
CASSLVGQGNQPQHF
TGTGCCAGCAGCTTAGTGGGGCAGGGCAATCAGCCCCAGCATTTT
>few|TRBV11-2|TRBJ1-1|.
CASSIGWNTEAFF
TGTGCCAGCAGCATTGGGTGGAACACTGAAGCTTTCTTT
>.|TRBV7-2|TRBJ2-5|TRBD2
CASSLFSLAGGYPQETQYF
TGTGCCAGCAGCTTATTCTCCCTAGCGGGAGGATACCCCCAAGAGACCCAGTACTTC
>many|TRBV12-3/TRBV12-4|TRBJ1-2|.
CASSLDFYGYTF
TGTGCCAGCAGTTTGGACTTCTATGGCTACACCTTC
>.|TRBV5-5|TRBJ2-1|.
CASSWIDTEQFF
TGTGCCAGCAGCTGGATTGACACTGAGCAGTTCTTC
>.|TRBV7-9|TRBJ2-1|TRBD2
CASSSSWKPTSGSILEFF
TGTGCCAGCAGCTCATCCTGGAAACCGACTAGCGGGAGTATCCTAGAGTTCTTC
>.|TRBV29-1|TRBJ1-2|.
CSVEDGRGGYTF
TGCAGCGTTGAAGATGGCAGGGGCGGCTACACCTTC
>medium-sized|TRBV7-2|TRBJ2-7|.
CASSPRGVSYEQYF
TGTGCCAGCAGCCCCCGGGGTGTCTCCTACGAGCAGTACTTC
>few|TRBV3-1|TRBJ1-4|.
CASSKSGDEKLFF
TGTGCCAGCAGCAAGAGCGGGGATGAAAAACTGTTTTTT
>once|TRBV7-9|TRBJ1-2|.
CASSFAGDGYTF
TGTGCCAGCAGCTTTGCAGGGGATGGCTACACCTTC
>.|TRBV6-5|TRBJ1-2|.
CASSYWVNYGYTF
TGTGCCAGCAGTTACTGGGTCAACTATGGCTACACCTTC
>few|TRBV10-3|TRBJ1-5|.
CAISDRGYSAQSAQHF
TGTGCCATCAGTGACCGAGGGTATTCGGCACAGTCGGCCCAGCATTTT
>many|TRBV15|TRBJ2-2|TRBD2
CATGTASGRTGELFF
TGTGCCACCGGAACGGCTAGCGGGCGTACCGGGGAGCTGTTTTTT
>many|TRBV29-1|TRBJ1-2|TRBD1
CSVLTGEDTYGYTF
TGCAGCGTTCTGACAGGGGAGGATACGTATGGCTACACCTTC
>many|TRBV5-1|TRBJ2-1|.
CASSLGNEQFF
TGCGCCAGCAGCTTGGGTAATGAGCAGTTCTTC
>many|TRBV11-2|TRBJ2-7|TRBD2
CASSLSRGLAGNYEQYF
TGTGCCAGCAGCTTATCCCGGGGGCTAGCGGGGAACTACGAGCAGTACTTC
>many|TRBV2|TRBJ2-5|TRBD2
CASSERIAGGLETQYF
TGTGCCAGCAGTGAAAGGATAGCGGGGGGCTTGGAGACCCAGTACTTC
>few|TRBV28|TRBJ2-1|TRBD2
CASSNSGGNEQFF
TGTGCCAGCAGTAATAGCGGGGGCAATGAGCAGTTCTTC
>.|TRBV27|TRBJ2-2|.
CASSLATYTWELFF
TGTGCCAGCAGCCTAGCTACCTACACCTGGGAGCTGTTTTTT
>few|TRBV24-1|TRBJ1-1|TRBD1
CATSETGTGRTEAFF
TGTGCCACCAGTGAAACCGGGACAGGGCGCACTGAAGCTTTCTTT
>many|TRBV2|TRBJ2-7|.
CASSLWEQYF
TGTGCCAGCAGCCTTTGGGAGCAGTACTTC
>.|TRBV7-2|TRBJ2-7|.
CASSSDASYEQYF
TGTGCCAGCAGTTCGGACGCCTCCTACGAGCAGTACTTC
>many|TRBV4-1|TRBJ2-7|TRBD2
CASSHHSGSGYEQYF
TGCGCCAGCAGCCACCATAGCGGGAGTGGCTACGAGCAGTACTTC
>many|TRBV12-3/TRBV12-4|TRBJ2-7|.
CASSLLTAVSNEQYF
TGTGCCAGCAGTTTGTTGACAGCTGTGAGCAACGAGCAGTACTTC
>.|TRBV5-1|TRBJ2-7|.
CASSSLDTVYEQYF
TGCGCCAGCAGCTCCCTGGACACCGTCTACGAGCAGTACTTC
>.|TRBV10-3|TRBJ1-4|.
CAISRDTTTNEKLFF
TGTGCCATCAGCCGGGACACCACAACTAATGAAAAACTGTTTTTT
>.|TRBV7-2|TRBJ2-7|.
CASRFERTDEQYF
TGTGCCAGCAGATTCGAACGCACAGACGAGCAGTACTTC
>many|TRBV7-9|TRBJ2-7|.
CASSLVDEQYF
TGTGCCAGCAGCTTAGTTGACGAGCAGTACTTC
>many|TRBV20-1|TRBJ2-3|TRBD2
CSGSAGGLDTQYF
TGCAGTGGGTCGGCGGGGGGGTTAGATACGCAGTATTTT
>.|TRBV2|TRBJ2-1|.
CASRVDEAGYEQFF
TGTGCCAGCAGGGTGGACGAAGCCGGCTATGAGCAGTTCTTC
>few|TRBV11-3|TRBJ2-3|TRBD1
CASSQGDDTQYF
TGTGCCAGCAGCCAGGGGGATGATACGCAGTATTTT
>many|TRBV9|TRBJ2-2|TRBD2
CASSVTSGNTGELFF
TGTGCCAGCAGCGTGACTAGCGGGAACACCGGGGAGCTGTTTTTT
>.|TRBV5-1|TRBJ1-4|TRBD1
CASRGGSTGEGEKLFF
TGCGCCTCACGGGGAGGATCGACAGGGGAAGGCGAAAAACTGTTTTTT
>.|TRBV5-1|TRBJ2-6|.
CASSYTGANVLTF
TGCGCCAGCAGCTACACCGGGGCCAACGTCCTGACTTTC
>many|TRBV4-2|TRBJ2-5|.
CASSQERTAIQETQYF
TGTGCCAGCAGCCAAGAGAGGACAGCTATCCAAGAGACCCAGTACTTC
>many|TRBV14|TRBJ2-5|TRBD1
CASSHNRGPRTQYF
TGTGCCAGCAGCCATAACAGGGGCCCAAGGACCCAGTACTTC
>once|TRBV7-9|TRBJ1-4|.
CARRQRGTANENLFF
TGCGCCAGGAGACAGCGGGGCACAGCCAATGAAAATCTGTTTTTT